Presented here are 27 T cell receptor beta chains from one specimen sequenced in a study of cytomegalovirus exposure and HLA in healthy donors. TCRdb's copy holds only in-frame clones and misses some; the assay was immunoSEQ multiplex PCR. The sample shows about 170,000 clones, about 90% of them seen only once. Input material: PBMCs. These receptors all stem from a woman under 30 in good health and CMV-seropositive.

The rearrangement links TRBV13 to TRBJ1-2, with 9 bases fitting TRBD1. The germline V gene has CDR1 PRHDT and CDR2 FYEKMQ (reference sequence). The J segment lost 8 bases and the V segment lost 4 bases, leaving 11 bases of the junction unmatched. This CDR3 is built from 15 residues. CDR3 sequence reads: CASSYPGQGRKGYTF. The CDR3 DNA reads as TGTGCCAGCAGCTATCCGGGACAGGGACGAAAAGGCTACACCTTC.

The chain carries TRBV18 and TRBJ2-2; D possibly corresponds to TRBD1 (6 bases). The V and J ends lost 1 base and 6 bases respectively, with 6 bases between them. The CDR3 length is 13 residues. The germline gives CDR1 KGHSH, CDR2 LQKENI. The CDR3 spells CASSPRGPGELFF. The CDR3 nucleotides are TGTGCCAGCTCACCACGGGGGCCCGGGGAGCTGTTTTTT. The whole variable domain, remainder taken from reference TRBV18 and TRBJ2-2, is NAGVMQNPRHLVRRRGQEARLRCSPMKGHSHVYWYRQLPEEGLKFMVYLQKENIIDESGMPKERFSAEFPKEGPSILRIQQVVRGDSAAYFCASSPRGPGELFFGEGSRLTVL.

The genes are TRBV4-2 and TRBJ1-4; 8 bases align to TRBD1. Germline V gene lookup returns CDR1 LGHNA and CDR2 YNFKEQ. CDR3 length equals 16 residues. After removal of 1 base from V and 7 bases from J, the junction contained 8 bases not matched to a gene. The CDR3 loop reads CASSQGINRGSEKLFF. CDR3 nucleotides: TGTGCCAGCAGCCAAGGGATTAACAGGGGGTCTGAAAAACTGTTTTTT.

The CDR3 region is CASSLTGENNEQFF. The DNA for the CDR3 is TGTGCCAGCAGCTTAACGGGTGAGAACAATGAGCAGTTCTTC. The chain employs TRBV5-6 and TRBJ2-1; D call uncertain. The CDR3 is 14 residues long. Trimming pared 2 bases from V and 5 bases from J, leaving 11 bases between. The V gene's germline CDR1 is SGHDT and CDR2 YYEEEE.

This clone appeared a single time. This rearrangement joins TRBV5-1 to TRBJ2-1, with 7 bases aligning to TRBD2. The ends lost 0 bases at V and 3 bases at J; junction bases unmatched: 12. Germline values: CDR1 SGHRS, CDR2 YFSETQ. The CDR3 length is 18 residues. CDR3 in amino acids: CASSLAGVGGSLYNEQFF. CDR3 bases: TGCGCCAGCAGCTTGGCAGGTGTAGGCGGGAGTCTCTACAATGAGCAGTTCTTC.

The chain has TRBV2 and TRBJ2-7; 13 bases align to TRBD2. This CDR3 spans 16 amino acids. CDR1 SNHLY and CDR2 FYNNEI come from the germline V gene. V was clipped by 8 bases and J by 6 bases; unmatched bases: 13. CDR3 bases: TGTGCCAGCGGACAGGAGGGACTAGCGGGACTTGGCGAGCAGTACTTC. This sequence encodes CASGQEGLAGLGEQYF.

V and J are TRBV9 and TRBJ1-3; a weak D match, TRBD1 (5 bases). Per germline, CDR1 SGDLS and CDR2 YYNGEE. The V end lost 3 bases, the J end lost 3 bases, and 22 bases lay between the germline ends. This CDR3 region has 18 residues. DNA of the CDR3: TGTGCCAGCAGCGATAACAACTCGCCAGGGCGGAATGGAAACACCATATATTTT. Residues: CASSDNNSPGRNGNTIYF.

The chain joins TRBV6-6 to TRBJ1-4; the match to TRBD1 covers 10 bases. The CDR3 is 14 residues long. J lost 7 bases, V lost 6 bases, and 5 bases had no gene match. In germline, CDR1 is MNHNY, CDR2 SVGAGI (reference sequence). CDR3 DNA sequence: TGTGCCAGCAGCCCGGGACAGGGGAGTGAAAAACTGTTTTTT. Protein product: CASSPGQGSEKLFF.

V and J are TRBV5-4 and TRBJ2-1; 10 bases line up with TRBD2. The V gene's germline CDR1 is SGHNT and CDR2 YYREEE (reference sequence). J was trimmed by 6 bases and V by 3 bases; bases with no gene match: 6. The CDR3 covers 15 residues. The CDR3 DNA sequence: TGTGCCAGCAGCTCGAGCGGGGGGGCCGTCAATGAGCAGTTCTTC. Amino acids: CASSSSGGAVNEQFF.

This clone is a singleton in its sample. This chain uses TRBV30 with TRBJ1-2; possibly TRBD1 for D (6 bases). The CDR3 length is 14 residues. Germline assignment: CDR1 GTSNPN and CDR2 SVGIG (reference sequence). The CDR3 reads CASPTGIANYGYTF. The CDR3 DNA follows: TGTGCTTCCCCAACAGGGATAGCTAACTATGGCTACACCTTC.

This clone has just a few counts. The gene calls are TRBV25-1 and TRBJ2-2, with D possibly being TRBD2 (5 bases). Trimming pared 1 base from V and 15 bases from J, leaving 9 bases between. CDR3 length: 11 amino acids. CDR1 is MGHDK and CDR2 is SYGVNS in the germline V gene. CDR3 amino acids: CASSESRRVFF. CDR3 coding DNA: TGTGCCAGCAGTGAATCGAGGCGGGTGTTTTTT.

This chain links TRBV19 with TRBJ2-5; TRBD1 matches 9 bases. Losses at the gene ends were 5 bases for V and 4 bases for J; bases not matched to a gene: 5. The CDR3 has 14 amino acids. The germline CDR1 and CDR2 sequences are LNHDA and SQIVND (reference sequence). The CDR3 loop reads CASSAPTGGETQYF. CDR3 DNA sequence: TGTGCCAGTAGTGCGCCGACAGGGGGAGAGACCCAGTACTTC.

CDR3 protein: CATSRGVAGGPTDTQYF. CDR3 sequence (DNA): TGTGCCACCAGCAGAGGGGTAGCGGGAGGCCCCACAGATACGCAGTATTTT. The chain uses TRBV15 and TRBJ2-3, with 10 bases aligning to TRBD2. V shed 1 base and J 2 bases; nucleotides not matched to a gene: 6. This CDR3 is built from 17 residues. CDR1 is LNHNV and CDR2 is YYDKDF in the germline V gene (reference sequence).

The chain carries TRBV5-5 and TRBJ2-7; 11 bases are a match to TRBD2. Germline V gene lookup returns CDR1 SGHKS and CDR2 YYEKEE (reference sequence). The CDR3 runs 17 residues. V gave up 4 bases and J gave up 0 bases; unmatched junction bases: 9. The DNA for the CDR3 is TGTGCCAGCAGCCCTCGTATAGCGGGAGGGCTCTCCTACGAGCAGTACTTC. Translating it yields CASSPRIAGGLSYEQYF.

This chain joins TRBV19 and TRBJ2-1, with 12 bases that match TRBD2. Germline lookup yields CDR1 LNHDA and CDR2 SQIVND (reference sequence). V dropped 4 bases and J dropped 7; count of bases not matched to a gene: 8. The CDR3 runs to 16 residues. Written as DNA, the CDR3 is TGTGCCAGTAGTACCGCTCTAGCGGGAGGGGGAAATGAGCAGTTCTTC. This sequence encodes CASSTALAGGGNEQFF.

The chain is built from TRBV4-3 and TRBJ2-7, with TRBD1 identical over 9 bases. The CDR3 runs 14 residues. V gave up 4 bases and J gave up 4 bases; unmatched junction bases: 5. Germline lookup yields CDR1 LGHNA and CDR2 YSLEER. CDR3 amino acids: CASSPNRGLYEQYF. In DNA form, the CDR3 reads TGCGCCAGCAGCCCCAACAGGGGGCTATACGAGCAGTACTTC.

The chain has TRBV4-1 and TRBJ2-7; no firm D call. The CDR3 loop spans 16 amino acids. Germline V gives CDR1 MGHRA, CDR2 YSYEKL. The V gene lost 0 bases and the J gene lost 2 bases, with 14 bases spanning the gap. CDR3 bases: TGCGCCAGCAGCCAAGAAGGAACAAGCCAGGCCTACGAGCAGTACTTC. Amino acids: CASSQEGTSQAYEQYF.

The chain is built from TRBV29-1 and TRBJ2-3; D is undetermined. CDR1 SQVTM and CDR2 ANQGSEA come from the germline V gene. This CDR3 region has 14 residues. V was trimmed by 5 bases and J by 10 bases, leaving 22 bases between them. The CDR3: CSVPLDVVSGAQYF. The CDR3, as DNA: TGCAGCGTTCCCCTTGACGTGGTGAGTGGAGCGCAGTATTTT.

This clone is a singleton in its sample. V usage is TRBV27 and J usage is TRBJ2-3; D may be TRBD2 (6 bases). With 5 bases removed from V and 1 base from J, the gap between germline ends came to 16 bases. The CDR3 runs to 16 residues. Per germline, CDR1 MNHEY and CDR2 SMNVEV (reference sequence). The CDR3 spells CASSTGLSRRTDTQYF. Written as DNA, the CDR3 is TGTGCCAGCAGTACGGGACTCAGCAGACGCACAGATACGCAGTATTTT.

This clone was seen once. The V call is TRBV5-1, the J call TRBJ1-2; D might be TRBD1 (6 bases). Trimming removed 4 bases from V and 2 bases from J, with 9 bases in between. The length of the CDR3 is 13 residues. Looked up from germline, CDR1 is SGHRS and CDR2 is YFSETQ. CDR3 DNA: TGCGCCAGCAGCCTCGGACAGAACTATGGCTACACCTTC. This encodes CASSLGQNYGYTF.

Turning to this clone: Other DNA sequences in this specimen translate into the identical CDR3. This chain's CDR3 is CASSLGGSSYNEQFF. The CDR3 region has the DNA TGTGCCAGCAGCTTGGGAGGGAGCTCCTACAATGAGCAGTTCTTC. The gene calls are TRBV5-4 and TRBJ2-1; D may be TRBD2 (5 bases). The germline gives CDR1 SGHNT, CDR2 YYREEE (reference sequence). Trimming pared 0 bases from V and 0 bases from J, leaving 7 bases between. This CDR3 region has 15 residues.

This sequence joins TRBV18 and TRBJ2-6, with a tentative D call TRBD1 (5 bases). Germline-derived CDR1 and CDR2 are KGHSH and LQKENI. This CDR3 spans 18 amino acids. The germline V and J ends were trimmed by 6 bases and 1 base, with 19 bases remaining between them. The CDR3 DNA reads TGTGCCAGCTCGGCATGGGGCAGGGTGGCGTCTGGGGCCAACGTCCTGACTTTC. Protein sequence: CASSAWGRVASGANVLTF.

The chain employs TRBV28 and TRBJ1-2; TRBD1 matches at 7 bases. V dropped 2 bases and J dropped 4; count of bases not matched to a gene: 7. Germline V gene lookup returns CDR1 MDHEN and CDR2 SYDVKM. The CDR3 spans 15 residues. CDR3 residues: CASSLPPRGFYGYTF. The CDR3 nucleotides read TGTGCCAGCAGTTTACCCCCCAGGGGGTTCTATGGCTACACCTTC.

The V call is TRBV7-9, the J call TRBJ2-7, with unresolved D. Germline V lookup: CDR1 SEHNR, CDR2 FQNEAQ (reference sequence). This CDR3 has 12 residues. V was clipped by 4 bases and J by 0 bases, with 4 bases between them. The CDR3 DNA is TGTGCCAGCAGCTCCAGCTCCTACGAGCAGTACTTC. Translated, it gives CASSSSSYEQYF.

Regarding this clone: The junction does not match germline at one end; this may be a read error. This sequence joins TRBV11-2 and TRBJ2-1, with 7 nucleotides matching TRBD2. Germline CDR1 reads SGHAT; CDR2 reads FQNNGV. This CDR3 spans 15 amino acids. The DNA for the CDR3 is TGTGCCAGCACCTTAGAAGGGAGGGCCACCCATGAGCAGTTCTTC. It yields the protein CASTLEGRATHEQFF.

This chain uses TRBV28 with TRBJ2-7; 7 nucleotides align to TRBD2. The trim removed 8 bases at V and 2 bases at J, leaving 6 bases unmatched. The CDR3 consists of 13 residues. Germline CDR1 and CDR2: MDHEN and SYDVKM. The CDR3 DNA is TGTGCCAGCCGAGAAGCGGGGACCTACGAGCAGTACTTC. Translation gives CASREAGTYEQYF.

The chain has TRBV2 and TRBJ2-1; D might be TRBD1 (5 bases). CDR3 size: 14 residues. Trimming left V 4 bases short and J 5 bases short, with 12 bases between. CDR1 and CDR2 from the germline V gene are SNHLY and FYNNEI. For the CDR3, the DNA is TGTGCCAGCAGTGTTATGAGACAGAACAATGAGCAGTTCTTC. Translating gives CASSVMRQNNEQFF.